The present T cell receptor beta chain was sequenced within a study of blood T cell repertoires in COVID-19. The overall study: Some COVID-19 samples were acute and others convalescent; all came from the United States, Italy and Spain. Sources were T cells, B-cell-depleted T cells, or PBMCs; the material itself was cDNA or gDNA.

This clone was seen only once. Original processing notes: Reference gene primers were amplified, and this amplification served to estimate nucleated cell counts. The protocol was immunoSEQ multiplex PCR, while the TCRdb copy is restricted to in-frame clones and leaves out a portion. D and trimming come from the DNA, and the V and J calls and clone size come from that table. This sample yields hundreds of thousands of clones, of which approximately 91% are seen a single time; around 0.7% belongs to the top ten. The trim removed 5 bases at V and 0 bases at J, leaving 8 bases unmatched. The length of the CDR3 is 17 residues. The germline CDR1 and CDR2 sequences are MNHNY and SVGAGI (reference sequence).

V gene TRBV6-6 combines with J gene TRBJ1-2, with 11 bases lining up with TRBD1. This clonotype was obtained from a human donor in a cohort sampled during active COVID-19. Sequences were obtained from peripheral blood. The CDR3 reads CASSLRGTGGSNYGYTF. The DNA for the CDR3 is TGTGCCAGCAGTCTCAGGGGGACAGGGGGTTCTAACTATGGCTACACCTTC.